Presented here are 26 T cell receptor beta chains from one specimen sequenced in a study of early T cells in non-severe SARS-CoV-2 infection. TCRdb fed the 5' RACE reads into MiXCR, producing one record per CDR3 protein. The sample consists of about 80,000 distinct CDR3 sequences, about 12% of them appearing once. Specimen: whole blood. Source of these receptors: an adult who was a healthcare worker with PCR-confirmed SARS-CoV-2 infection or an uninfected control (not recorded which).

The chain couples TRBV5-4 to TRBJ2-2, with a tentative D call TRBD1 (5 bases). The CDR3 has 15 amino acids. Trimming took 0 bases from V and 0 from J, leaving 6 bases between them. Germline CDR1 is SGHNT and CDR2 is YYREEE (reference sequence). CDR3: CASSLDRTNTGELFF. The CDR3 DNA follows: TGTGCCAGCAGCTTGGACAGGACGAACACCGGGGAGCTGTTTTTT. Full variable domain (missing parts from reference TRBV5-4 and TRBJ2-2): ETGVTQSPTHLIKTRGQQVTLRCSSQSGHNTVSWYQQALGQGPQFIFQYYREEENGRGNFPPRFSGLQFPNYSSELNVNALELDDSALYLCASSLDRTNTGELFFGEGSRLTVL.

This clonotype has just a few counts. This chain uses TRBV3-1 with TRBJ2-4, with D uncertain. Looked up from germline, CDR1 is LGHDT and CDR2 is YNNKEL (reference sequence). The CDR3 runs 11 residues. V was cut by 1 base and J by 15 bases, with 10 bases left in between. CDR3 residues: CASSQGSLVYF. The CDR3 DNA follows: TGTGCCAGCAGCCAAGGTTCCCTAGTGTACTTC.

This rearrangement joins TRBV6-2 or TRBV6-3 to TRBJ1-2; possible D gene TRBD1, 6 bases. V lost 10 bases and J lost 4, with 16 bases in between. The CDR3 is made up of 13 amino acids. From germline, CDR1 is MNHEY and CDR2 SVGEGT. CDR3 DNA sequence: TGTGCCATCTCCCTGACAGGATTCTATGGCTACACCTTC. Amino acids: CAISLTGFYGYTF.

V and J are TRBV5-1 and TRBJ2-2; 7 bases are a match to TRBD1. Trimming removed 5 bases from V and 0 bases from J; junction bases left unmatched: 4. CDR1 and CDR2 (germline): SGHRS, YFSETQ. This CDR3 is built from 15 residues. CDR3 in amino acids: CASRRQGPNTGELFF. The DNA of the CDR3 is TGCGCCAGCAGAAGACAGGGCCCGAACACCGGGGAGCTGTTTTTT.

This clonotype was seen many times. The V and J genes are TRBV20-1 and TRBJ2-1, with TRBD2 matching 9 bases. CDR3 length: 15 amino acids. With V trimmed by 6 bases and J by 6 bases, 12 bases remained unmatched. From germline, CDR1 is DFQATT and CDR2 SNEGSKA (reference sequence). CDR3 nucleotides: TGCAGTGCCGACTTATCTGCGGGAGGGTCCAATGAGCAGTTCTTC. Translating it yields CSADLSAGGSNEQFF.

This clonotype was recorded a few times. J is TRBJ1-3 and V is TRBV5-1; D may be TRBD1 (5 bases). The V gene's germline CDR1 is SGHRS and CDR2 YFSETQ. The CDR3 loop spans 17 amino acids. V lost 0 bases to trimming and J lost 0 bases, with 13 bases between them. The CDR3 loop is CASSLAGVGLSGNTIYF. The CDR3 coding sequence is TGCGCCAGCAGCTTGGCCGGAGTGGGGCTCTCTGGAAACACCATATATTTT.

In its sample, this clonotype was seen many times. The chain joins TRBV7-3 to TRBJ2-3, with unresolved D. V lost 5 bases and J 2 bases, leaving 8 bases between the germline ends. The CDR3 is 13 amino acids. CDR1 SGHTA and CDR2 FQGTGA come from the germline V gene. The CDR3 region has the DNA TGTGCCAGCAGCCTCTCCCTCACAGATACGCAGTATTTT. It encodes CASSLSLTDTQYF.

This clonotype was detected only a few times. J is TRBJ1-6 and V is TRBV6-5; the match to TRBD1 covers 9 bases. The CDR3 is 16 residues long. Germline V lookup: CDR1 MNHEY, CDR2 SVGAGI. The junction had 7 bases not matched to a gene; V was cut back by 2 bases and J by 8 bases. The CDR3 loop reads CASSYQWDREDSPLHF. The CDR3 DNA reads TGTGCCAGCAGTTACCAATGGGACAGGGAGGATTCACCCCTCCACTTT.

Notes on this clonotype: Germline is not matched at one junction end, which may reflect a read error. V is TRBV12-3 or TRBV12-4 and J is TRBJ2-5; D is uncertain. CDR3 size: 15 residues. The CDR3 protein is CASSPPLVSQKTQYF. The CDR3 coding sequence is TGTGCCAGCAGTCCCCCGCTAGTTAGCCAAAAGACCCAGTACTTC.

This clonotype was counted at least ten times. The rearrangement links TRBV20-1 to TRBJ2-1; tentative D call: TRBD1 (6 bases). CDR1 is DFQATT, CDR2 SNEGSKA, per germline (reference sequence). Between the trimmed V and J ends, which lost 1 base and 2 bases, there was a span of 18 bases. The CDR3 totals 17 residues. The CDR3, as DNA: TGCAGTGCTAGAGCCTTACAGGGTCAAATAACCTACAATGAGCAGTTCTTC. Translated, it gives CSARALQGQITYNEQFF.

The CDR3 DNA reads as TGTGCCAGCACAGGGCGAGAGACCCAGTACTTC. Translation: CASTGRETQYF. The chain couples TRBV2 to TRBJ2-5; tentatively, D is TRBD1 (5 bases). Trimming pared 7 bases from V and 4 bases from J, leaving 7 bases between. Germline CDR1 and CDR2: SNHLY and FYNNEI. The CDR3 runs 11 residues.

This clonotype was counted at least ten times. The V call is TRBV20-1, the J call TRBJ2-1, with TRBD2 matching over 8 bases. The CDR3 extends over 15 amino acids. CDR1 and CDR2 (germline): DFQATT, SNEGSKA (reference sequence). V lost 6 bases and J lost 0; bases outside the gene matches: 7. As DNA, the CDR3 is TGCAGTGCGAAACTAGCGGCAAGCTCCTACAATGAGCAGTTCTTC. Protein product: CSAKLAASSYNEQFF.

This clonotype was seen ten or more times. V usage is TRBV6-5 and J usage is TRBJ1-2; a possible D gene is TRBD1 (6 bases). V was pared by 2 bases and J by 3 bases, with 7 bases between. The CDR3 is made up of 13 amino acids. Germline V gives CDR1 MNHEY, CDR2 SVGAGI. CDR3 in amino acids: CASSYTGHYGYTF. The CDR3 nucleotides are TGTGCCAGCAGTTACACAGGGCACTATGGCTACACCTTC.

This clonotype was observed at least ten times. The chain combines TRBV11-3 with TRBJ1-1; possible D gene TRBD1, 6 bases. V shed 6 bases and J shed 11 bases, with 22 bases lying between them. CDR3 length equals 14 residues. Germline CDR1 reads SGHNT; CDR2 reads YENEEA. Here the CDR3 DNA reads TGTGCCAGCAGACCCTCCGGGACATCCTCCGGGGCTTTCTTT. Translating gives CASRPSGTSSGAFF.

In nucleotides, the CDR3 is TGTGCCAGCAGCTCCCTGAGGACCCCAAGGGGCTACACCTTC. Protein sequence: CASSSLRTPRGYTF. V gene TRBV5-8 combines with J gene TRBJ1-2; no clear D. V was clipped by 3 bases and J by 8 bases, with 17 bases between them. CDR3 length: 14 residues. Germline lookup yields CDR1 SGHTS and CDR2 YDEGEE.

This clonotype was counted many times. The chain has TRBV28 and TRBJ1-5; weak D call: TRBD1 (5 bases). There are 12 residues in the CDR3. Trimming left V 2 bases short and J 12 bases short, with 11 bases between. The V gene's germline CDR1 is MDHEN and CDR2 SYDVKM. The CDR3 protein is CASSLDRDSQHF. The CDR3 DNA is TGTGCCAGCAGTTTAGACCGTGACAGCCAGCATTTT.

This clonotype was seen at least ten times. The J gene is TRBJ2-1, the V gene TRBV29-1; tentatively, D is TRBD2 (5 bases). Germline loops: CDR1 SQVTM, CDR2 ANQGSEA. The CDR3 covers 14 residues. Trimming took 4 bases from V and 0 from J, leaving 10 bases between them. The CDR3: CSVVLGSSYNEQFF. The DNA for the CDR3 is TGCAGCGTTGTCTTGGGGAGCTCCTACAATGAGCAGTTCTTC.

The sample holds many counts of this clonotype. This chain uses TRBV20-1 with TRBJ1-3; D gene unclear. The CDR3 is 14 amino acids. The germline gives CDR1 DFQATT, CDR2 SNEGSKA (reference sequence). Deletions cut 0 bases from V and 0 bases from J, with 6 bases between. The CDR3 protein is CSARDYNSGNTIYF. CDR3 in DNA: TGCAGTGCTAGAGATTACAACTCTGGAAACACCATATATTTT.

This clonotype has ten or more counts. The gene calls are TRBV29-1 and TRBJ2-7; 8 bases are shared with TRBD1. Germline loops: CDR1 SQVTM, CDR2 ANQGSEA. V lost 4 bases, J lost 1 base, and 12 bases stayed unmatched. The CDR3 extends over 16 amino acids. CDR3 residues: CSVGTGTGLNSYEQYF. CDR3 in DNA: TGCAGCGTTGGGACAGGGACCGGTCTTAATTCCTACGAGCAGTACTTC.

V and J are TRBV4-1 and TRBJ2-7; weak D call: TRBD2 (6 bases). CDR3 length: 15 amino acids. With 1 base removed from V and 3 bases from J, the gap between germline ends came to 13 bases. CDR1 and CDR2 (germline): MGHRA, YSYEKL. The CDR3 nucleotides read TGCGCCAGCAGCCAAGGGGAGGACGGAAGCTACGAGCAGTACTTC. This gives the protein CASSQGEDGSYEQYF.

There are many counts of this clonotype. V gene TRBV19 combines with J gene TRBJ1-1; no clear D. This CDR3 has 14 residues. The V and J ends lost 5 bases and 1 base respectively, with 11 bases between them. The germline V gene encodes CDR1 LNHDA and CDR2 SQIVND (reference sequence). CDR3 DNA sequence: TGTGCCAGTAGTCTGAGTCGCACGAACACTGAAGCTTTCTTT. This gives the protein CASSLSRTNTEAFF.

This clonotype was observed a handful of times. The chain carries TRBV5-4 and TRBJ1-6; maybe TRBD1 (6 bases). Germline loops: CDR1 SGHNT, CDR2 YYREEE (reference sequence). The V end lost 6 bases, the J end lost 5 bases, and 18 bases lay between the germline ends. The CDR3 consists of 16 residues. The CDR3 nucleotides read TGTGCCAGCACTTTAGAAGGGGGAAGACATAATTCACCCCTCCACTTT. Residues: CASTLEGGRHNSPLHF.

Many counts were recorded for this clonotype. The CDR3 DNA follows: TGTGCCAGCAGCTACGGGGCGCCTTCCTACAATGAGCAGTTCTTC. It translates to CASSYGAPSYNEQFF. V is TRBV7-2 and J is TRBJ2-1, with D perhaps assigned TRBD1 or TRBD2 (5 bases each). CDR1 is SGHTA, CDR2 FQGNSA, per germline. The length of the CDR3 is 15 residues. Trimming removed 4 bases at V and 1 base at J, with 11 bases between.

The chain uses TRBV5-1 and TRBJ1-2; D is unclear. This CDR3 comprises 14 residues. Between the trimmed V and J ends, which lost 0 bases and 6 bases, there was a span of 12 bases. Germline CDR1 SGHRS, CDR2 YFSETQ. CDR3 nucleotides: TGCGCCAGCAGCTTGGGAGGAGGAAGAGATGGCTACACCTTC. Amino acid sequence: CASSLGGGRDGYTF.

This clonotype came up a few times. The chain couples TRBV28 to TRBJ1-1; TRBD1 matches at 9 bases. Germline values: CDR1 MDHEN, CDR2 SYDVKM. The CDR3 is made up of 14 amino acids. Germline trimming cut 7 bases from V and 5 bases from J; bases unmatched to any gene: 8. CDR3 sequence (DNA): TGTGCCAGCATCACCCTGACAGGGGGTACTGAAGCTTTCTTT. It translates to CASITLTGGTEAFF.

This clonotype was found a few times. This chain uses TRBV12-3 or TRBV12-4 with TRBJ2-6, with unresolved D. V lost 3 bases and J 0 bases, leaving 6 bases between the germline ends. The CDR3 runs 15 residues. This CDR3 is CASSFGPSGANVLTF. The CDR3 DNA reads TGTGCCAGCAGTTTTGGACCCTCTGGGGCCAACGTCCTGACTTTC.